The next 5 T cell receptor beta chains were all read from a single sample in a study of cytomegalovirus exposure and HLA in healthy donors. PCR involved 60 Vbeta and 13 Jbeta primers. Assay: immunoSEQ multiplex PCR; the TCRdb copy retains only in-frame clones and omits some. The sample has about 150,000 clones; roughly 84% are singletons. Input material: PBMCs. These receptors all stem from a young man in good health and CMV-seronegative.

This chain joins TRBV5-1 and TRBJ2-2; D is uncertain. V was trimmed by 0 bases and J by 0 bases, leaving 3 bases between them. In germline, CDR1 is SGHRS, CDR2 YFSETQ. CDR3 length: 14 residues. CDR3 DNA sequence: TGCGCCAGCAGCTTGGGCGCGAACACCGGGGAGCTGTTTTTT. Translation gives CASSLGANTGELFF.

The genes are TRBV7-9 and TRBJ1-6, with TRBD1 matching 7 bases. This CDR3 has 15 amino acids. V lost 6 bases, J lost 9 bases, and 11 bases stayed unmatched. Germline V gene lookup returns CDR1 SEHNR and CDR2 FQNEAQ (reference sequence). CDR3 DNA sequence: TGTGCCAGCAGATCGGGGGCCAGGGGGAGTTCACCCCTCCACTTT. Its protein is CASRSGARGSSPLHF.

The genes are TRBV5-6 and TRBJ2-2; 10 positions agree with TRBD2. Germline V gene sequence: CDR1 SGHDT, CDR2 YYEEEE. With 4 bases clipped from V and 6 bases from J, the junction kept 9 bases outside the gene matches. The length of the CDR3 is 16 residues. CDR3 nucleotide sequence: TGTGCCAGCAGCCCGATGACTAGCGGGCGAGCCGGGGAGCTGTTTTTT. This translates into CASSPMTSGRAGELFF.

V and J are TRBV7-2 and TRBJ1-4; 8 nucleotides line up with TRBD1. Germline values: CDR1 SGHTA, CDR2 FQGNSA. This CDR3 spans 15 amino acids. V shed 4 bases and J 5 bases; nucleotides not matched to a gene: 6. CDR3 sequence: CASSSAGGRNEKLFF. CDR3 nucleotides: TGTGCCAGCAGCTCCGCAGGGGGCAGGAATGAAAAACTGTTTTTT.

The rearrangement links TRBV18 to TRBJ2-7, with D possibly TRBD1 on 6 matching bases. In germline, CDR1 is KGHSH, CDR2 LQKENI. This CDR3 has 13 residues. The V gene lost 3 bases and the J gene lost 2 bases, with 8 bases spanning the gap. The CDR3 sequence is CASSPDRTYEQYF. DNA of the CDR3: TGTGCCAGCTCACCTGACAGGACCTACGAGCAGTACTTC.